Here is one T cell receptor beta chain with its context. Its antigen is unknown. The CDR3 is made up of 15 amino acids. V was clipped by 6 bases and J by 0 bases, with 11 bases between them. CDR1 is SNHLY, CDR2 FYNNEI, per germline. The multiple sclerosis controls consisted of treatment-naive patients with relapsing-remitting disease, either stable or active. This entry comes from a study of CD8 T cells in Susac syndrome. The study, taken as a whole, reports: An acknowledgment was made by the study that its TCR sequencing and HLA analysis involved relatively few individuals.

RNA, at about 0.45 to 1 ug, was reverse transcribed with random hexamers. TCRdb re-called the immunoSEQ multiplex PCR reads through MiXCR, storing one row per CDR3 protein. The profile shows about 280,000 distinct CDR3 sequences, around 84% of them singletons. The rearrangement uses TRBV2 and TRBJ1-4, with a tentative D call TRBD1 (6 bases). The specimen sequenced was CD8+ T cells from PBMCs. The sequence was obtained from a human donor with multiple sclerosis. In nucleotides, the CDR3 is TGTGCCAGCAGGTGGACAGTTGCAACTAATGAAAAACTGTTTTTT. Its translation is CASRWTVATNEKLFF.